This paragraph reports one T cell receptor (beta chain). These data are taken from a study of blood T cell repertoires in COVID-19. About the research overall: From the United States, Italy and Spain came samples of acute and convalescent COVID-19. In each case, the material was cDNA or gDNA derived from T cells, B-cell-depleted T cells, or PBMCs.

As processed by the authors: Amplifying reference gene primers gave estimates of nucleated cell counts. Assay used: immunoSEQ multiplex PCR; TCRdb lists only in-frame clones, some missing. V and J calls plus clone size are reproduced from that table; the DNA served to infer D and trimming. The sample lists roughly 120,000 clones, 80% to 90% occurring once. Germline assignment: CDR1 LNHDA and CDR2 SQIVND (reference sequence). The CDR3 contains 13 residues. Trimming took off 5 bases at V and 0 bases at J, with 8 bases between the two ends. The sequenced sample consisted of peripheral blood. The TCR originated in a woman aged 50 to 65 with active or convalescent COVID-19. The chain uses TRBV19 and TRBJ2-7, with no clear D. CDR3 sequence: CASSEASSYEQYF. The CDR3 DNA reads as TGTGCCAGTAGTGAGGCTAGCTCCTACGAGCAGTACTTC.